This TCR beta chain appears in the sequencing data of a study of identifying expanded T cells in peripheral blood. Healthy donors had no documented immune events, such as infections, while sampled. Trimming cost V 0 bases and J 5 bases; bases outside gene matches: 6. The length of the CDR3 is 15 residues. CDR1 is LGHNT, CDR2 FRNRAP, per germline. Details on this clone: Antigen: not known.

Here immunoSEQ multiplex PCR was the method, and the copy in TCRdb shows in-frame clones only, minus some. The table shows about 85,000 clones, with 70% to 90% occurring only once. Findings of the study overall: Approximately two-week clone count variance significantly increased as total template count grew.

Material for sequencing was blood. V is TRBV12-5 and J is TRBJ2-5, with 7 bases aligning to TRBD2. The clonotype originates from a person between 18 and 70 years old in good health. CDR3 amino acids: CASGLVLGGGETQYF. The CDR3, as DNA: TGTGCTAGTGGTTTGGTACTTGGGGGGGGTGAGACCCAGTACTTC.